This T cell receptor (beta chain) was recorded in a study of shared clonotypes between healthy human individuals. General study points: Sampling involved blood alone; tissue repertoires likely differ.

The protocol was immunoSEQ multiplex PCR, while the TCRdb copy is restricted to in-frame clones and leaves out a portion. The sample lists fewer than 700,000 clones, around 77% occurring once. Germline loops: CDR1 GTSNPN, CDR2 SVGIG (reference sequence). V was cut by 2 bases and J by 7 bases, with 15 bases left in between. The CDR3 sequence is 14 residues long. Donors comprised only Caucasian adults living in Nashville, Tennessee. Unsorted samples drew genomic DNA from roughly 96 million PBMCs. With respect to this clone: What it binds is not known.

Sequencing input: PBMCs. The chain employs TRBV30 and TRBJ2-1; D remains ambiguous. The TCR comes from a woman in her thirties or forties in good health. Some clones in this sample may be carry-over from other donors' samples. Here the CDR3 reads CAWSTLGLGNEQFF. CDR3 coding DNA: TGTGCCTGGAGTACTCTCGGGCTGGGGAATGAGCAGTTCTTC.